These 6 T cell receptor beta chains were sequenced from one sample in a study of T cell changes during pregnancy in multiple sclerosis. The method was immunoSEQ multiplex PCR; TCRdb's version includes in-frame clones alone and lacks a portion of them. The sample has under 80,000 clones; roughly 94% are singletons. Sequencing was performed on peripheral blood, taken in the third trimester of pregnancy. These receptors came from a female donor with multiple sclerosis, enrolled in a pregnancy study.

CDR3 sequence: CASSSLYTEAFF. The CDR3 bases are TGTGCCAGCAGTTCCCTGTACACTGAAGCTTTCTTT. The J gene is TRBJ1-1, the V gene TRBV27, with D unclear. Germline V gene sequence: CDR1 MNHEY, CDR2 SMNVEV (reference sequence). The ends were cut back, 4 bases at V and 3 bases at J, with 6 bases in the middle. The CDR3 consists of 12 residues.

This rearrangement joins TRBV27 to TRBJ2-1; perhaps TRBD2 as D (6 bases). V was pared by 2 bases and J by 7 bases, with 6 bases between. CDR1 is MNHEY and CDR2 is SMNVEV in the germline V gene (reference sequence). The CDR3 runs 12 residues. The CDR3 sequence: CASSLGGNEQFF. The CDR3 DNA follows: TGTGCCAGCAGTTTAGGGGGGAATGAGCAGTTCTTC.

The gene calls are TRBV2 and TRBJ1-1; D is perhaps TRBD1 (5 bases). The V end lost 8 bases, the J end lost 0 bases, and 10 bases lay between the germline ends. The CDR3 consists of 13 residues. Germline values: CDR1 SNHLY, CDR2 FYNNEI. CDR3 sequence reads: CASQGRLNTEAFF. The CDR3 DNA reads as TGTGCCAGCCAGGGCAGATTGAACACTGAAGCTTTCTTT. Variable domain in full (rest from reference TRBV2 and TRBJ1-1): EPEVTQTPSHQVTQMGQEVILRCVPISNHLYFYWYRQILGQKVEFLVSFYNNEISEKSEIFDDQFSVERPDGSNFTLKIRSTKLEDSAMYFCASQGRLNTEAFFGQGTRLTVV.

The gene calls are TRBV6-5 and TRBJ1-1; D might be TRBD1 (6 bases). Germline CDR1 and CDR2: MNHEY and SVGAGI. V gave up 5 bases and J gave up 4 bases, with 11 bases separating them. The CDR3 contains 13 residues. The CDR3 nucleotides are TGTGCCAGCAGTCTACAGGGCGTCACTGAAGCTTTCTTT. Protein: CASSLQGVTEAFF.

V gene TRBV10-3 combines with J gene TRBJ2-5, with D perhaps TRBD1 (5 bases). Trimming shortened V by 6 bases and J by 5 bases, and 13 bases separated the two germline ends. Per germline, CDR1 ENHRY and CDR2 SYGVKD. The CDR3 contains 13 residues. For the CDR3, the DNA is TGTGCCATCAGAGACAGCGAAACCGAGACCCAGTACTTC. It translates to CAIRDSETETQYF.

The chain recombines TRBV30 with TRBJ1-2, with 7 bases matching TRBD1. The CDR3 is made up of 14 amino acids. Trimming took 0 bases from V and 2 from J; bases not matched to a gene: 3. CDR1 and CDR2 (germline): GTSNPN, SVGIG (reference sequence). The CDR3 is CAWSVDRVNYGYTF. The CDR3 coding sequence is TGTGCCTGGAGTGTAGACAGGGTAAACTATGGCTACACCTTC.